The 11 T cell receptor beta chains in this list originate from one sample, sequenced in a study of cytomegalovirus exposure and HLA in healthy donors. The PCR employed 60 Vbeta primers together with 13 Jbeta primers. Produced via immunoSEQ multiplex PCR; TCRdb's table is partial and in-frame only. In the table there are 150,000 to 200,000 clones, approximately 81% of which are singletons. The sequenced material came from PBMCs. These receptors originate from a woman between 18 and 30 years old in good health and CMV-seropositive.

The V and J genes are TRBV29-1 and TRBJ2-1; 8 nucleotides line up with TRBD1. With 6 bases clipped from V and 2 bases from J, the junction kept 12 bases outside the gene matches. This CDR3 spans 16 amino acids. The germline V gene has CDR1 SQVTM and CDR2 ANQGSEA. CDR3 DNA sequence: TGCAGCGTGCCCACGGGGGCAGGGGGCGCCTACAATGAGCAGTTCTTC. Translating it yields CSVPTGAGGAYNEQFF.

The V call is TRBV5-4, the J call TRBJ2-1, with D possibly TRBD2 on 6 matching bases. This CDR3 has 12 residues. The V and J ends lost 2 bases and 7 bases respectively, with 7 bases between them. Germline assignment: CDR1 SGHNT and CDR2 YYREEE (reference sequence). CDR3 amino acids: CASSLGRNEQFF. CDR3 in DNA: TGTGCCAGCAGCTTAGGGAGGAATGAGCAGTTCTTC. Full variable domain (remainder filled in from reference TRBV5-4 and TRBJ2-1): ETGVTQSPTHLIKTRGQQVTLRCSSQSGHNTVSWYQQALGQGPQFIFQYYREEENGRGNFPPRFSGLQFPNYSSELNVNALELDDSALYLCASSLGRNEQFFGPGTRLTVL.

This clone was seen a handful of times. The chain is built from TRBV6-6 and TRBJ2-1; 10 positions agree with TRBD1. The CDR3 extends over 15 amino acids. Germline CDR1 MNHNY, CDR2 SVGAGI (reference sequence). The V and J ends lost 4 bases and 5 bases, in that order; junction bases with no gene match: 5. The CDR3 sequence: CASSLTGGRNNEQFF. DNA for the CDR3: TGTGCCAGCAGTTTGACAGGGGGCAGGAACAATGAGCAGTTCTTC.

J is TRBJ2-3 and V is TRBV6-1; TRBD1 agrees at 9 bases. The CDR3 covers 15 residues. Germline assignment: CDR1 MNHNS and CDR2 SASEGT. V shed 8 bases, J shed 4 bases, and the junction held 10 bases outside the gene matches. The CDR3 DNA sequence: TGTGCCAGCGCTAGACGGACAGGGGTTCCAGATACGCAGTATTTT. The encoded protein is CASARRTGVPDTQYF.

There are a few counts of this clone. The chain joins TRBV6-1 to TRBJ1-4, with 11 bases identical to TRBD1. The CDR3 loop spans 14 amino acids. CDR1 is MNHNS and CDR2 is SASEGT in the germline V gene. The V and J ends lost 3 bases and 7 bases, in that order; junction bases with no gene match: 1. DNA for the CDR3: TGTGCCAGCAGTGAGGGACAGGGGGTTGAAAAACTGTTTTTT. It is translated as CASSEGQGVEKLFF.

The J gene is TRBJ2-1, the V gene TRBV2, with 12 bases matching TRBD2. The V gene end was trimmed by 6 bases and the J gene end by 8 bases; junction bases not matched to a gene: 8. Germline values: CDR1 SNHLY, CDR2 FYNNEI. CDR3 length: 15 residues. CDR3 protein: CASRSSSGGADEQFF. The DNA for the CDR3 is TGTGCCAGCAGATCTTCTAGCGGGGGGGCGGATGAGCAGTTCTTC.

For this clone: The sample holds other DNA sequences that translate to the same CDR3. The CDR3 loop reads CASSLSPEETQYF. CDR3 bases: TGCGCCAGCAGCTTGAGTCCAGAAGAGACCCAGTACTTC. The J gene is TRBJ2-5, the V gene TRBV5-1; D uncertain. Germline V lookup: CDR1 SGHRS, CDR2 YFSETQ. The CDR3 covers 13 residues. Trimming stripped 1 base from V and 3 bases from J, with 7 bases between.

The chain employs TRBV7-9 and TRBJ1-1; no definite D call. Trimming shortened V by 5 bases and J by 0 bases, and 10 bases separated the two germline ends. Germline V gene sequence: CDR1 SEHNR, CDR2 FQNEAQ (reference sequence). The CDR3 length is 14 residues. CDR3 in DNA: TGTGCCAGCAGCCCCCATTCCATGAACACTGAAGCTTTCTTT. Its protein is CASSPHSMNTEAFF.

This chain joins TRBV19 and TRBJ2-5; D possibly corresponds to TRBD1 (5 bases). The CDR3 totals 13 residues. Between the trimmed V and J ends, which lost 3 bases and 3 bases, there was a span of 8 bases. CDR1 LNHDA and CDR2 SQIVND come from the germline V gene (reference sequence). The CDR3 DNA reads TGTGCCAGTAGTATCGTCAGGGAAGAGACCCAGTACTTC. Amino acid sequence: CASSIVREETQYF. Using reference TRBV19 and TRBJ2-5 for the parts outside the CDR3, the full variable domain is DGGITQSPKYLFRKEGQNVTLSCEQNLNHDAMYWYRQDPGQGLRLIYYSQIVNDFQKGDIAEGYSVSREKKESFPLTVTSAQKNPTAFYLCASSIVREETQYFGPGTRLLVL.

The V call is TRBV9, the J call TRBJ2-3, with a tentative D call TRBD2 (6 bases). The CDR3 loop spans 16 amino acids. CDR1 and CDR2 (germline): SGDLS, YYNGEE. Trimming took off 3 bases at V and 0 bases at J, with 14 bases between the two ends. The CDR3 region is CASSARTGGSTDTQYF. The CDR3 DNA is TGTGCCAGCAGCGCAAGGACCGGGGGAAGCACAGATACGCAGTATTTT. The full variable domain, with the rest looked up from reference TRBV9 and TRBJ2-3, is DSGVTQTPKHLITATGQRVTLRCSPRSGDLSVYWYQQSLDQGLQFLIQYYNGEERAKGNILERFSAQQFPDLHSELNLSSLELGDSALYFCASSARTGGSTDTQYFGPGTRLTVL.

The chain has TRBV19 and TRBJ2-1, with TRBD2 matching 11 bases. Germline assignment: CDR1 LNHDA and CDR2 SQIVND (reference sequence). Trimming removed 10 bases from V and 4 bases from J; junction bases left unmatched: 9. The CDR3 extends over 15 amino acids. DNA of the CDR3: TGTGCCACCACGCTAACTAGCGGGGGATACAATGAGCAGTTCTTC. It specifies CATTLTSGGYNEQFF.